This T cell receptor (beta chain) derives from a study of CD8+CD57+ T cells in acquired aplastic anemia. Whole-study findings and limits: Between patients and controls, twenty-nine CD8+ CDR3 sequences were found in common.

Profiling of TCR beta VDJ combinations and CDR3 sequences used genomic DNA as template. TCRdb re-analysed the reads in MiXCR, keeping a single row per CDR3 protein. The sample contains some 120,000 distinct CDR3 sequences, 48% of which appear only once. From germline, CDR1 is LNHNV and CDR2 YYDKDF (reference sequence). Losses at the gene ends were 6 bases for V and 0 bases for J; bases not matched to a gene: 2. This CDR3 region has 15 residues. Worth noting for this clonotype: Antigen: not known.

This chain joins TRBV15 and TRBJ2-5, with 12 bases identical to TRBD2. Sequencing input: sorted CD4+, CD8+, or CD8+CD57+ T cells (not recorded which) from PBMCs. The receptor's source is a human donor in good health, serving as a control. CDR3 sequence: CATRGTSGHQETQYF. Written as DNA, the CDR3 is TGTGCCACCAGGGGGACTAGCGGGCACCAAGAGACCCAGTACTTC. Together with reference TRBV15 and TRBJ2-5, the CDR3 gives the full variable domain: DAMVIQNPRYQVTQFGKPVTLSCSQTLNHNVMYWYQQKSSQAPKLLFHYYDKDFNNEADTPDNFQSRRPNTSFCFLDIRSPGLGDTAMYLCATRGTSGHQETQYFGPGTRLLVL.